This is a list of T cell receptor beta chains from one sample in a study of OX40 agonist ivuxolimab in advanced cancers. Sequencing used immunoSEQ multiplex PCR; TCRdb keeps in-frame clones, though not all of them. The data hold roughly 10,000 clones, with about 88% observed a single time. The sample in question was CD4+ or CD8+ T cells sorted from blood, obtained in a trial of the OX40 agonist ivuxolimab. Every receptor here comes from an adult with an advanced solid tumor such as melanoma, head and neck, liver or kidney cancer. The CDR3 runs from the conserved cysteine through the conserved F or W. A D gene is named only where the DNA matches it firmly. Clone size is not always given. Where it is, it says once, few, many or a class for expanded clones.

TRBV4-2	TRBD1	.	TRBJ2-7	CASSQEDGVGRGIYEQYF	TGTGCCAGCAGCCAAGAAGATGGGGTGGGCAGGGGGATCTACGAGCAGTACTTC
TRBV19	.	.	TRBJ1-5	CASSIDLGRYSNQPQHF	TGTGCCAGTAGTATAGATCTAGGAAGGTATAGCAATCAGCCCCAGCATTTT
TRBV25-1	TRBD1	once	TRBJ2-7	CASSVTGTGDYEQYF	TGTGCCAGCAGTGTTACCGGGACAGGGGACTACGAGCAGTACTTC
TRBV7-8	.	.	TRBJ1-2	CASSLGQGVNGYTF	TGTGCCAGCAGCTTAGGTCAGGGTGTGAATGGCTACACCTTC
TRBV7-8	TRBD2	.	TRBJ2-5	CASVRRGGGETQYF	TGTGCCAGCGTTCGGCGGGGGGGCGGGGAGACCCAGTACTTC
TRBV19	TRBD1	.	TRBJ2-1	CASTPASQGVGGEQFF	TGTGCCAGTACTCCCGCGTCACAGGGGGTGGGGGGTGAGCAGTTCTTC
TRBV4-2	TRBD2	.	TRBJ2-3	CASSEELLTSGKTDTQYF	TGTGCCAGCAGCGAAGAACTGCTAACTAGCGGTAAGACAGATACGCAGTATTTT
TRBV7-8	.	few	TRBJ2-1	CASSLGSRQVRYNEQFF	TGTGCCAGCAGCTTAGGGAGTCGGCAGGTGCGGTACAATGAGCAGTTCTTC
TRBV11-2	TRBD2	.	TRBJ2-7	CASSFGGTSSYEQYF	TGTGCCAGCAGCTTCGGGGGGACCAGCTCCTACGAGCAGTACTTC
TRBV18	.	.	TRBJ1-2	CASSPGSRGSYGYTF	TGTGCCAGCTCACCTGGGTCCCGGGGCAGCTATGGCTACACCTTC
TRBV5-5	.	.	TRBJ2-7	CASSLAPDSPDYEQYF	TGTGCCAGCAGCTTGGCCCCAGATAGCCCAGACTACGAGCAGTACTTC
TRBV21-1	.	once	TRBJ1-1	CASSKAGGSLGYTEAFF	TGTGCCAGCAGCAAAGCGGGGGGGAGCCTTGGGTACACTGAAGCTTTCTTT
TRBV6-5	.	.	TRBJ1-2	CASSKQGGSNYGYTF	TGTGCCAGCAGTAAGCAGGGTGGGTCTAACTATGGCTACACCTTC
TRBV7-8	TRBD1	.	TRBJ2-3	CASSSPDRGTDTQYF	TGTGCCAGCAGCTCGCCCGACAGGGGCACAGATACGCAGTATTTT
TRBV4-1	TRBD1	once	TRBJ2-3	CASETGTGTDTQYF	TGCGCCAGCGAAACCGGGACAGGCACAGATACGCAGTATTTT
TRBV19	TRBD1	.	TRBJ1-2	CASSPGTGDYGYTF	TGTGCCAGTAGTCCCGGGACAGGGGACTATGGCTACACCTTC
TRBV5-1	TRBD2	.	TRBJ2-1	CASSPAGGLNEQFF	TGCGCCAGCAGCCCTGCGGGGGGGCTCAATGAGCAGTTCTTC
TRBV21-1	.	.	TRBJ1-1	CASSKRDRGVFTEAFF	TGTGCCAGCAGCAAACGAGACAGGGGTGTGTTCACTGAAGCTTTCTTT
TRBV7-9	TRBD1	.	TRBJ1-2	CASSSQGQAIYGYTF	TGTGCCAGCAGCTCCCAAGGACAGGCGATCTATGGCTACACCTTC
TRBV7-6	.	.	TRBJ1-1	CASSSGARGGVNTEAFF	TGTGCCAGCAGCTCTGGGGCTCGGGGGGGCGTCAACACTGAAGCTTTCTTT
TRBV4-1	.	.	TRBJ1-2	CASSQDAGSNYGYTF	TGCGCCAGCAGCCAAGACGCGGGGTCAAACTATGGCTACACCTTC
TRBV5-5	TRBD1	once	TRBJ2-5	CASSKDRGYQETQYF	TGTGCCAGCAGCAAGGACAGGGGGTACCAAGAGACCCAGTACTTC
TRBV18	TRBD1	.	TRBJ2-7	CASSPLPGQGSYEQYF	TGTGCCAGCTCACCACTCCCGGGACAGGGGTCCTACGAGCAGTACTTC
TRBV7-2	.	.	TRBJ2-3	CASSLINTDTQYF	TGTGCCAGCAGCTTAATCAACACAGATACGCAGTATTTT
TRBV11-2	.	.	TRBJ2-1	CASSLGGLDNEQFF	TGTGCCAGCAGCTTAGGGGGACTGGACAATGAGCAGTTCTTC
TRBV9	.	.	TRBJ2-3	CASSDATNTQYF	TGTGCCAGCAGCGACGCGACTAATACGCAGTATTTT
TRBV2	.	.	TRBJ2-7	CASRDIAGAYEQYF	TGTGCCAGCAGGGATATTGCCGGAGCCTACGAGCAGTACTTC
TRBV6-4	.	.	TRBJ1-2	CASSDSLGGYTF	TGTGCCAGCAGTGACTCGCTGGGTGGCTACACCTTC
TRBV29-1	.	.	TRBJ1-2	CSVDRGARGYTF	TGCAGCGTTGACCGGGGGGCGCGCGGCTACACCTTC
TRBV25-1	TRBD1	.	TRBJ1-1	CASSEGPGQQLEAFF	TGTGCCAGCAGTGAAGGTCCGGGACAGCAACTTGAAGCTTTCTTT
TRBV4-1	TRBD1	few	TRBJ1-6	CASSQIGQGNSPLHF	TGCGCCAGCAGCCAAATTGGACAGGGGAATTCACCCCTCCACTTT
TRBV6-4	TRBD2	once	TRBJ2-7	CASSETLAGAFFTYEQYF	TGTGCCAGCAGTGAAACCCTAGCGGGGGCCTTCTTTACCTACGAGCAGTACTTC
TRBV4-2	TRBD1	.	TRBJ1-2	CASSSEGADYGYTF	TGTGCCAGCAGCTCGGAGGGGGCAGACTATGGCTACACCTTC
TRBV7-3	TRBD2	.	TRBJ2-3	CASSRTSGGVQYF	TGTGCCAGCAGCAGGACTAGCGGGGGTGTGCAGTATTTT
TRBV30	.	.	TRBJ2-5	CAWSVSLAPETQYF	TGTGCCTGGAGTGTATCGCTAGCCCCGGAGACCCAGTACTTC
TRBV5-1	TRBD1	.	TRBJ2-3	CASRGQGSTDTQYF	TGCGCCAGCAGGGGACAGGGTAGCACAGATACGCAGTATTTT
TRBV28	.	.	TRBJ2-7	CASSLPDNSYEQYF	TGTGCCAGCAGTTTGCCGGACAACTCCTACGAGCAGTACTTC
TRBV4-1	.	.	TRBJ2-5	CASSHPGPYEQYF	TGCGCCAGCAGCCACCCGGGACCCTATGAGCAGTACTTC
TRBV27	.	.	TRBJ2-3	CASSQGTGTDTQYF	TGTGCCAGCAGTCAAGGGACTGGCACAGATACGCAGTATTTT
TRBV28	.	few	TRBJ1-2	CASSFQGYGYTF	TGTGCCAGCAGTTTCCAGGGTTATGGCTACACCTTC
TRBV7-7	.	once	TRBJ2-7	CASSLGGRCAPSSYEQYF	TGTGCCAGCAGCTTAGGGGGACGGTGTGCGCCGAGCTCCTACGAGCAGTACTTC
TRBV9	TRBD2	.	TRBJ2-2	CASSLWTSGDTGELFF	TGTGCCAGCAGCTTATGGACTAGCGGGGACACCGGGGAGCTGTTTTTT
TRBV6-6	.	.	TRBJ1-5	CASSRQEFSNQPQHF	TGTGCCAGCAGTCGACAGGAATTTAGCAATCAGCCCCAGCATTTT
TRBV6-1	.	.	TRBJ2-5	CASRRVQQETQYF	TGTGCCAGCAGACGGGTCCAACAAGAGACCCAGTACTTC
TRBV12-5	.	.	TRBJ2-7	CASGDTIYEQYF	TGTGCTAGTGGGGACACTATCTACGAGCAGTACTTC
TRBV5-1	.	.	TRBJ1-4	CASSLEVLEEKLFF	TGCGCCAGCAGCTTGGAGGTACTCGAGGAAAAACTGTTTTTT
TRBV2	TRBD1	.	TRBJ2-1	CASMGQAHNEQFF	TGTGCCAGCATGGGACAGGCCCACAATGAGCAGTTCTTC